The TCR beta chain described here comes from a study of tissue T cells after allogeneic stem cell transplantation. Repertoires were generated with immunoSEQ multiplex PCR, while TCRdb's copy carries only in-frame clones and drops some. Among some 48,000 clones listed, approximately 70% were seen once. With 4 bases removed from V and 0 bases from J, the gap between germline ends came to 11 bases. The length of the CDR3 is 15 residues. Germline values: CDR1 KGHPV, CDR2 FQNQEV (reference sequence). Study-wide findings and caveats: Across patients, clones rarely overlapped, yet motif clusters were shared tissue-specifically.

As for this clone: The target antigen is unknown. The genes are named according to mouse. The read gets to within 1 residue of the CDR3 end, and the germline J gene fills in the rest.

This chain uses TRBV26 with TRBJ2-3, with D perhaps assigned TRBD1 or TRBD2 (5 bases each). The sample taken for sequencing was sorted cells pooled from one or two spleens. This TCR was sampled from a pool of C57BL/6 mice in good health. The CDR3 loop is CASSPPGRSAETLYF. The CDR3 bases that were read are TGTGCCAGCAGTCCCCCGGGACGGAGTGCAGAAACGCTGTAT.